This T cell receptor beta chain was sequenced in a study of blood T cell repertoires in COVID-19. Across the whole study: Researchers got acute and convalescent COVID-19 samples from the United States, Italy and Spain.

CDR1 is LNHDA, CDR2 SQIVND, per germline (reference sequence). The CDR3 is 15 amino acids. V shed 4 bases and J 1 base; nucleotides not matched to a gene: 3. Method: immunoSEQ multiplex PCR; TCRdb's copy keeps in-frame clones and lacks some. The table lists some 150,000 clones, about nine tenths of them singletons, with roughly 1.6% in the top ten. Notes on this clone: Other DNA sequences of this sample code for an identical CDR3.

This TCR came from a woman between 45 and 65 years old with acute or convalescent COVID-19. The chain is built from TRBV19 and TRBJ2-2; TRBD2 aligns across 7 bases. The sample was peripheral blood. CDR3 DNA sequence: TGTGCCAGTAGTAGCGGGAGATTGAACACCGGGGAGCTGTTTTTT. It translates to CASSSGRLNTGELFF. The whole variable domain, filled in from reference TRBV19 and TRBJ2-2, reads DGGITQSPKYLFRKEGQNVTLSCEQNLNHDAMYWYRQDPGQGLRLIYYSQIVNDFQKGDIAEGYSVSREKKESFPLTVTSAQKNPTAFYLCASSSGRLNTGELFFGEGSRLTVL.